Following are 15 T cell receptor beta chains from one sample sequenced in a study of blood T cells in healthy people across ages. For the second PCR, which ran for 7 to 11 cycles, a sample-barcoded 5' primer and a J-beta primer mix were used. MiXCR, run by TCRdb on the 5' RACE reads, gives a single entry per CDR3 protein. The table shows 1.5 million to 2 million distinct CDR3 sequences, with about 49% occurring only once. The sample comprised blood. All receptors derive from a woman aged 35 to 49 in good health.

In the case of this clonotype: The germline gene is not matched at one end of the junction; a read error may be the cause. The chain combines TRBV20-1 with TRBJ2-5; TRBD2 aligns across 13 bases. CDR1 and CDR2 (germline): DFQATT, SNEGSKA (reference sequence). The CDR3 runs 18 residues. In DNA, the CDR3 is TGCAGTGCTAGAAAACCAAGGACTAGCGGGGGATACCAAGAGACCCGGTACTTC. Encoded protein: CSARKPRTSGGYQETRYF.

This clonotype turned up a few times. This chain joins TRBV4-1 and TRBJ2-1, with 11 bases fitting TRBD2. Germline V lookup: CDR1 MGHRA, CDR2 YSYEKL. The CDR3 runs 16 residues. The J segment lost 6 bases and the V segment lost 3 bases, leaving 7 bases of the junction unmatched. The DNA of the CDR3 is TGCGCCAGCAGCCAGACACTAGCGGGGGTTCCCAATGAGCAGTTCTTC. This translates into CASSQTLAGVPNEQFF.

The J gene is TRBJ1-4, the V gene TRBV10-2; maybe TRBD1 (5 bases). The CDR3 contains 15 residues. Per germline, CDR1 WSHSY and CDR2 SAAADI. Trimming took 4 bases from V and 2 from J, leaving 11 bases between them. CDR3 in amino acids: CASSVQGSTNEKLFF. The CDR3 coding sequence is TGCGCCAGCAGTGTTCAGGGCTCGACTAATGAAAAACTGTTTTTT.

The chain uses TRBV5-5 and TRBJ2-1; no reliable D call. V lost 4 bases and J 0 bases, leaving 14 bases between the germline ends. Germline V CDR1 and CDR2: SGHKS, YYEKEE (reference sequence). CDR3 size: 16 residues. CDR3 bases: TGTGCCAGCAGCCCGATTCCACTTTCCTCCTACAATGAGCAGTTCTTC. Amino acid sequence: CASSPIPLSSYNEQFF. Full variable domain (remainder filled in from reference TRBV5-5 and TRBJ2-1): DAGVTQSPTHLIKTRGQQVTLRCSPISGHKSVSWYQQVLGQGPQFIFQYYEKEERGRGNFPDRFSARQFPNYSSELNVNALLLGDSALYLCASSPIPLSSYNEQFFGPGTRLTVL.

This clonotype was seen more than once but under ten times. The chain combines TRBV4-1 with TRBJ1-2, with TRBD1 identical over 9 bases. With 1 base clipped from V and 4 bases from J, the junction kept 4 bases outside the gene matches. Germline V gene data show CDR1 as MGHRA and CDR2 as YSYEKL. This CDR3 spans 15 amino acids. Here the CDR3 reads CASSQALDRGYGYTF. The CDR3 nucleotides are TGCGCCAGCAGCCAAGCGCTGGACAGGGGCTATGGCTACACCTTC.

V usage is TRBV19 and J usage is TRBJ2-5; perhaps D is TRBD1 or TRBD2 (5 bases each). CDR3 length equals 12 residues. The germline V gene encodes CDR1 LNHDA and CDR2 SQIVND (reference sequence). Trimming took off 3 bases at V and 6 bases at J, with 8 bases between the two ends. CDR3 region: CASSIWGKTQYF. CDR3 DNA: TGTGCCAGTAGTATCTGGGGGAAGACCCAGTACTTC.

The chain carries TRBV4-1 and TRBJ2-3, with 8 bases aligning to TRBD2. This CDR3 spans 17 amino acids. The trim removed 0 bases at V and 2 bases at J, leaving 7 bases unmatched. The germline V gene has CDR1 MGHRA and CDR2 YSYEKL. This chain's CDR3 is CASSQEAAGELTDTQYF. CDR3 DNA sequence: TGCGCCAGCAGCCAAGAGGCAGCGGGGGAACTCACAGATACGCAGTATTTT.

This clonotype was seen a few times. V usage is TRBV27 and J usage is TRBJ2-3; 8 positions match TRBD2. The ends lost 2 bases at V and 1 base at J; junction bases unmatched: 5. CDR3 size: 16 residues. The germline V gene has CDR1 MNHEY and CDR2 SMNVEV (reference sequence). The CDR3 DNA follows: TGTGCCAGCAGTTTAACCCGAGCGGGGGGCACAGATACGCAGTATTTT. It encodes CASSLTRAGGTDTQYF.

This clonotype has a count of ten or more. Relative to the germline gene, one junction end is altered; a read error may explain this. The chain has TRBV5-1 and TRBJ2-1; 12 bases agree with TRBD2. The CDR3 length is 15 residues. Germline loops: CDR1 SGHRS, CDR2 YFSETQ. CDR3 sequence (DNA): TGTGCCAGCAGCCTGACTAGCGGGGGCCTCAATGAGCAGTTCTTC. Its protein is CASSLTSGGLNEQFF.

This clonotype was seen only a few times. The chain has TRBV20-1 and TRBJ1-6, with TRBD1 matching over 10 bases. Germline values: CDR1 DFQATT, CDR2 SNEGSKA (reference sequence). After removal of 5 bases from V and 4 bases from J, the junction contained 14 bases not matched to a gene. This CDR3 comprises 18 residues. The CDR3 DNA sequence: TGCAGTGCTTACCGGGACAGGGGCCACCTTGGGTATAATTCACCCCTCCACTTT. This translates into CSAYRDRGHLGYNSPLHF.

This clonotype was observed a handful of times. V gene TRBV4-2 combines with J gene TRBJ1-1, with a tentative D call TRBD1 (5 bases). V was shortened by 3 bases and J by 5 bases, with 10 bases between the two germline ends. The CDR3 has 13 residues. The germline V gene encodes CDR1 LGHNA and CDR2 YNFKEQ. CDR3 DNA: TGTGCCAGCAGCCATGGCAGGGAGACTGAAGCTTTCTTT. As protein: CASSHGRETEAFF.

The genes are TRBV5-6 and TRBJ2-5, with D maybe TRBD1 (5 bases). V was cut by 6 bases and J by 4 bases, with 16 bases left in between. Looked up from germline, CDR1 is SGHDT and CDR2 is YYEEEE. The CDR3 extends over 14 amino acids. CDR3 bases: TGTGCCAGCAACCACAGGCTCCAGCCAGAGACCCAGTACTTC. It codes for CASNHRLQPETQYF.

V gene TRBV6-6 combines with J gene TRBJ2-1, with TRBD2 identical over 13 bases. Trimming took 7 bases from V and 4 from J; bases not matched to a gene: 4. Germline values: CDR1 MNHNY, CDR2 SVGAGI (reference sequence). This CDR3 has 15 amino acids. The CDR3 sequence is CASKGTSGDYNEQFF. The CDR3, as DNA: TGTGCCAGCAAAGGGACTAGCGGGGATTACAATGAGCAGTTCTTC.

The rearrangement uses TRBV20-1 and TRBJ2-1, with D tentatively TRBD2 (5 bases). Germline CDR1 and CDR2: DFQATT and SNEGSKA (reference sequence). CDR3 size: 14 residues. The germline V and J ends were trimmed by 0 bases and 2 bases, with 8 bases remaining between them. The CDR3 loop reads CSARDNGAYNEQFF. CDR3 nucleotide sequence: TGCAGTGCTAGAGATAACGGGGCCTACAATGAGCAGTTCTTC.

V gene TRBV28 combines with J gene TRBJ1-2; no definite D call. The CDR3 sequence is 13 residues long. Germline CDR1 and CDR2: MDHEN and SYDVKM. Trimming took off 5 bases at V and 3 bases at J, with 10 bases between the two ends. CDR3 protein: CASSPPHDYGYTF. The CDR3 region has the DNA TGTGCCAGCAGTCCGCCCCACGACTATGGCTACACCTTC.